The rows below give T cell receptor beta chains drawn from one sample of a study of high-grade serous ovarian cancer treatment subgroups. TCRdb's copy holds only in-frame clones and misses some; the assay was immunoSEQ multiplex PCR. The sample holds roughly 8,000 clones, about 72% seen once. Sequencing was performed on tumor tissue. These receptor sequences come from a human donor with high-grade serous ovarian cancer. The CDR3 runs from the conserved cysteine through the conserved F or W. The D gene is left open where the match is weak. Some rows mark clone size as missing; the rest say once, few, many or name a class of expanded clone.

TRBJ2-3 TRBV18 TRBD2 . CASSPRLAGGTDTQYF TGTGCCAGCTCACCACGACTAGCCGGGGGCACAGATACGCAGTATTTT
TRBJ1-1 TRBV10-3 . . CAISVRGDEAFF TGTGCCATCAGTGTAAGGGGGGATGAAGCTTTCTTT
TRBJ2-1 TRBV7-2 TRBD2 . CASSHPGLVVFF TGTGCCAGCAGCCACCCGGGACTAGTGGTGTTCTTC
TRBJ1-4 TRBV27 . . CASSLGRNEKLFF TGTGCCAGCAGTTTAGGGCGTAATGAAAAACTGTTTTTT
TRBJ2-2 TRBV19 . once CASTRLDTGELFF TGTGCCAGTACGAGGCTAGACACCGGGGAGCTGTTTTTT
TRBJ1-3 TRBV29-1 TRBD1 once CSVEPGQGNTIYF TGCAGCGTTGAGCCGGGACAGGGAAACACCATATATTTT
TRBJ1-6 TRBV28 . . CAVEGGNSPLHF TGTGCCGTAGAGGGGGGGAATTCACCCCTCCACTTT
TRBJ1-1 TRBV10-3 . few CAISDWTVNTEAFF TGTGCCATCAGTGATTGGACGGTGAACACTGAAGCTTTCTTT
TRBJ1-1 TRBV6-5 . once CASSYTGMAFF TGTGCCAGCAGTTATACCGGGATGGCTTTCTTT
TRBJ2-5 TRBV6-5 . . CASSPKVEETQYF TGTGCCAGCAGTCCGAAGGTCGAAGAGACCCAGTACTTC
TRBJ2-7 TRBV19 TRBD2 . CAQCSLADYEQYF TGTGCCCAATGCTCACTAGCGGACTACGAGCAGTACTTC
TRBJ2-2 TRBV5-1 . . CASSRGAWAGELFF TGCGCCAGCAGTAGGGGTGCTTGGGCCGGGGAGCTGTTTTTT
TRBJ2-7 TRBV7-2 TRBD2 once CASSLNSGLPYEQYF TGTGCCAGCAGTCTAAATTCGGGACTACCCTACGAGCAGTACTTC
TRBJ2-3 TRBV6-5 . . CASSYSPSSTDTQYF TGTGCCAGCAGTTACTCCCCCAGCAGCACAGATACGCAGTATTTT
TRBJ2-3 TRBV10-3 . once CAISDSRDTDTQYF TGTGCCATCAGTGATAGCAGGGACACAGATACGCAGTATTTT
TRBJ2-7 TRBV30 TRBD2 . CAWSVSRAGYEQYF TGTGCCTGGAGTGTATCTAGAGCGGGATACGAGCAGTACTTC
TRBJ2-1 TRBV11-2 . few CASSLQGYKGEQFF TGTGCCAGCAGCTTACAGGGATATAAGGGTGAGCAGTTCTTC
TRBJ1-3 TRBV11-2 . . CASNTREGNTIYF TGTGCCAGCAACACCCGCGAGGGAAACACCATATATTTT
TRBJ2-7 TRBV5-4 . . CASSFIGSSYEQYF TGTGCCAGCAGCTTCATCGGGAGCTCCTACGAGCAGTACTTC
TRBJ2-7 TRBV12-5 TRBD2 . CASGLGGREPYYEQYF TGTGCTAGTGGTTTAGGAGGGCGGGAGCCGTACTACGAGCAGTACTTC
TRBJ2-1 TRBV14 . . CASSHPGTAIYNEQFF TGTGCCAGCAGCCATCCTGGGACGGCGATCTACAATGAGCAGTTCTTC
TRBJ2-7 TRBV6-5 TRBD2 . CASCLAGGSEQYF TGTGCCAGCTGTCTCGCGGGAGGGAGCGAGCAGTACTTC
TRBJ2-2 TRBV28 TRBD2 . CASSSTTSGVAGTGELFF TGTGCCAGCAGTTCGACAACCAGCGGGGTCGCGGGCACCGGGGAGCTGTTTTTT
TRBJ2-2 TRBV25-1 TRBD2 . CASTQSSGINTGELFF TGTGCCAGCACCCAGTCTAGCGGGATTAACACCGGGGAGCTGTTTTTT
TRBJ1-2 TRBV11-3 . . CASSGRAINYGYTF TGTGCCAGCAGCGGTCGGGCGATTAACTATGGCTACACCTTC
TRBJ2-6 TRBV4-2 . . CASSQFSKGSRANVLTF TGTGCCAGCAGCCAGTTCTCCAAAGGTAGTCGGGCCAACGTCCTGACTTTC
TRBJ2-3 TRBV4-2 TRBD2 . CASSQERAGGPDTQYF TGTGCCAGCAGCCAAGAGCGAGCGGGAGGGCCAGATACGCAGTATTTT
TRBJ2-7 TRBV11-3 . . CASSWTLAEQYF TGTGCCAGCAGCTGGACCCTCGCCGAGCAGTACTTC
TRBJ2-3 TRBV7-2 . . CASSYPGLPTDTQYF TGTGCCAGCAGCTACCCGGGACTCCCCACAGATACGCAGTATTTT
TRBJ2-3 TRBV25-1 . . CASSSRRDPDTQYF TGTGCCAGCAGCTCCCGGCGAGACCCAGATACGCAGTATTTT
TRBJ2-1 TRBV6-4 TRBD2 . CASSARLAGGPEDEQFF TGTGCCAGCAGTGCCAGACTAGCGGGAGGGCCGGAGGATGAGCAGTTCTTC
TRBJ2-7 TRBV4-3 . . CASSLRSGSEQYF TGCGCCAGCAGCCTTCGGTCGGGCAGCGAGCAGTACTTC
TRBJ1-2 TRBV7-2 . . CASSPDRNYGYTF TGTGCCAGCAGCCCCGACAGGAACTATGGCTACACCTTC
TRBJ2-3 TRBV4-1 TRBD2 . CASSRLAGDFTDTQYF TGCGCCAGCAGCCGACTAGCGGGAGATTTCACAGATACGCAGTATTTT
TRBJ2-2 TRBV12-5 . . CASGGGSTGTGELFF TGTGCTAGTGGTGGGGGAAGCACGGGCACCGGGGAGCTGTTTTTT
TRBJ2-7 TRBV7-2 TRBD2 . CASSPTSGRAAEQYF TGTGCCAGCAGCCCGACTAGCGGGAGGGCCGCGGAGCAGTACTTC
TRBJ2-1 TRBV14 TRBD1 . CASSLIPGQGKDEQFF TGTGCCAGCAGCCTTATTCCGGGACAGGGAAAGGACGAGCAGTTCTTC
TRBJ2-7 TRBV6-6 . . CASSYGGGSEQYF TGTGCCAGCAGTTACGGGGGAGGAAGCGAGCAGTACTTC
TRBJ2-3 TRBV2 TRBD1 once CATHRGNTDTQYF TGTGCCACCCACAGGGGCAACACAGATACGCAGTATTTT
TRBJ2-1 TRBV19 . . CASAGPSGDEQFF TGTGCCAGTGCGGGACCTTCAGGGGATGAGCAGTTCTTC
TRBJ2-7 TRBV6-4 TRBD2 once CASKGAGGVYEQYF TGTGCCAGCAAGGGAGCGGGAGGTGTCTACGAGCAGTACTTC
TRBJ1-5 TRBV19 . . CASSTQWYQPQHF TGTGCCAGTAGTACACAGTGGTATCAGCCCCAGCATTTT
TRBJ2-5 TRBV28 TRBD1 . CASSLQGQVQETQYF TGTGCCAGCAGCCTTCAGGGACAGGTACAAGAGACCCAGTACTTC
TRBJ2-7 TRBV28 . . CAIKRPFTPEQYF TGTGCCATCAAAAGGCCCTTCACCCCCGAGCAGTACTTC
TRBJ2-7 TRBV5-1 . . CASSTGLSYEQYF TGCGCCAGCAGTACGGGGCTTTCCTACGAGCAGTACTTC
TRBJ2-7 TRBV6-6 TRBD2 . CASRAGLAGSYEQYF TGTGCCAGCAGAGCCGGACTAGCGGGGAGCTACGAGCAGTACTTC
TRBJ2-3 TRBV7-9 . . CASSPPVVDTDTQYF TGTGCCAGCAGCCCCCCGGTTGTGGACACAGATACGCAGTATTTT
TRBJ2-7 TRBV11-3 . few CATSTRDFTYEQYF TGTGCCACCTCGACCCGGGACTTCACCTACGAGCAGTACTTC
TRBJ1-1 TRBV6-1 . . CASSEAEGAAGTEAFF TGTGCCAGCAGTGAAGCGGAAGGGGCGGCAGGCACTGAAGCTTTCTTT
TRBJ2-7 TRBV7-9 TRBD2 . CASSFGSGTSYEQYF TGTGCCAGCAGCTTTGGTAGCGGGACCTCCTACGAGCAGTACTTC
TRBJ2-7 TRBV11-3 TRBD1 . CASSPRTGGIYEQYF TGTGCCAGCAGCCCGAGGACAGGGGGAATCTACGAGCAGTACTTC
TRBJ2-7 TRBV9 TRBD2 once CASSVGEGGRYEQYF TGTGCCAGCAGCGTAGGTGAGGGAGGGCGATACGAGCAGTACTTC
TRBJ2-1 TRBV7-3 . . CASSLGNNEQFF TGTGCCAGCAGCTTAGGGAACAATGAGCAGTTCTTC
TRBJ2-1 TRBV4-1 TRBD2 once CASSLAGGPGEQFF TGCGCCAGCAGTCTAGCGGGAGGGCCCGGGGAGCAGTTCTTC